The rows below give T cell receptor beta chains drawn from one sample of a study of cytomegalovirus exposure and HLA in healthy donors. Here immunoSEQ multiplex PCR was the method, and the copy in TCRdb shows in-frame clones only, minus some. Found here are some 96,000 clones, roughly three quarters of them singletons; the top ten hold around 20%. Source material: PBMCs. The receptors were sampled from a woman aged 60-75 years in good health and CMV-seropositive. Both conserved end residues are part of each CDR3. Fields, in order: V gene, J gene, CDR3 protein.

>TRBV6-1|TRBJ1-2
CASSGQASNYGYTF
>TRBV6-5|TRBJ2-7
CASSPHSLAREQYF
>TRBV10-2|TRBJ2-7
CASGGSPDEQYF
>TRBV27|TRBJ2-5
CASSLSISQETQYF
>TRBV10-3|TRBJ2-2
CAISESFNTGELFF
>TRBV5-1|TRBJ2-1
CASSPPREPPYNEQFF
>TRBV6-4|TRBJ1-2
CASSVSLNYGYTF
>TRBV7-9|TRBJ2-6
CASSFGTGRAGANVLTF
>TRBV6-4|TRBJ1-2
CASSETGTGGPYGYTF
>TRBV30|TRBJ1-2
CAWSAYKLAYGYTF
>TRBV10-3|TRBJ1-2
CAISGHAGYTF
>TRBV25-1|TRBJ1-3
CASSDPTTGLVNTIYF
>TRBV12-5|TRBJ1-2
CASGSQGYGYTF
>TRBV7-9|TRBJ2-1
CASSLTPGLERISYNEQFF
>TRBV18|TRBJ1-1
CASSQTNGNTEAFF
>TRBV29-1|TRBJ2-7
CSALSVGTSGRYEQYF
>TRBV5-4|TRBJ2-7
CASSWGAGGYEQYF
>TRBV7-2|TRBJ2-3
CASSLDSGASTDTQYF
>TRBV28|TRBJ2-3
CATKTVTDTQYF
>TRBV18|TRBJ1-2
CASSPQRDYGYTF
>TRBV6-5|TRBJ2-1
CASLRTSGTYNEQFF
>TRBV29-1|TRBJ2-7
CSVLVAGARAHEQYF